The text below deals with one T cell receptor (beta chain). The data derive from a study of blood T cell repertoires in COVID-19. Study context: The origin of the acute and convalescent COVID-19 samples was the United States, Italy and Spain. Nucleic acid was either cDNA or gDNA, and it came from T cells, B-cell-depleted T cells, or PBMCs.

In the original analysis: Researchers report that nucleated cell counts were estimated from reference gene primer amplification. Sequencing used immunoSEQ multiplex PCR; TCRdb keeps in-frame clones, though not all of them. That table is the source of V, J and clone size, and D and trimming were worked out from the DNA. The table includes more than 120,000 clones, approximately 87% detected once. Material for sequencing was peripheral blood. The receptor was isolated from a woman aged 50 to 65 with active or convalescent COVID-19.

CDR3 bases: TGTGCCAGCAGTTATAGGGGTCTGGGCTACAATGAGCAGTTCTTC. It encodes CASSYRGLGYNEQFF. The chain employs TRBV5-6 and TRBJ2-1; tentative D call: TRBD1 (5 bases). The CDR3 spans 15 residues. Deletions cut 5 bases from V and 3 bases from J, with 15 bases between. Germline CDR1 is SGHDT and CDR2 is YYEEEE.